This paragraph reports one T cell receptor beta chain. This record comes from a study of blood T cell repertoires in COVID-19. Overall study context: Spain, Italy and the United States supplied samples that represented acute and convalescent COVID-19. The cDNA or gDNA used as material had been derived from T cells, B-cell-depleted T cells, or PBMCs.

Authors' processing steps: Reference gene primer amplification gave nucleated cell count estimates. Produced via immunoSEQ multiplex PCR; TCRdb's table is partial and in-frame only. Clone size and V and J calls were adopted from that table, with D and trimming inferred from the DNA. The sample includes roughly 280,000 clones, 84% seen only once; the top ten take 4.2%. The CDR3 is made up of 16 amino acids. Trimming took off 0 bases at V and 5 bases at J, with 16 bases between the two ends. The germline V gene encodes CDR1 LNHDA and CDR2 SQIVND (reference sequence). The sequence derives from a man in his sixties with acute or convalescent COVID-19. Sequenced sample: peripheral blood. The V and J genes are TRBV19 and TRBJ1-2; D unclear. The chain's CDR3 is CASSIDGGGSWYGYTF. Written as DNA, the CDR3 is TGTGCCAGTAGTATAGATGGTGGAGGGTCCTGGTATGGCTACACCTTC.